These T cell receptor beta chains were read from a single sample in a study of cytomegalovirus exposure and HLA in healthy donors. Sequencing used immunoSEQ multiplex PCR; TCRdb keeps in-frame clones, though not all of them. The repertoire holds 130,000 or so clones, with about 70% as singletons. The sample consisted of PBMCs. These receptor sequences come from a middle-aged woman in good health and CMV-seronegative. CDR3s leave out the opening cysteine and the closing phenylalanine or tryptophan. The order of the fields is D gene, V gene, J gene, CDR3 protein. The D gene is left open where the match is weak.

D gene: -
V gene: TRBV19
J gene: TRBJ2-2
CDR3 protein: ASRFIGQLGTGELF

D gene: TRBD2
V gene: TRBV30
J gene: TRBJ2-3
CDR3 protein: AWTVSGGASETQY

D gene: TRBD2
V gene: TRBV5-1
J gene: TRBJ2-3
CDR3 protein: ASSFPTSGGDTQY

D gene: -
V gene: TRBV6-4
J gene: TRBJ2-1
CDR3 protein: ASSDVGGVRQF

D gene: -
V gene: TRBV30
J gene: TRBJ1-2
CDR3 protein: AWSVQVNYGYT

D gene: -
V gene: TRBV18
J gene: TRBJ2-2
CDR3 protein: ASSPPEGATGELF

D gene: -
V gene: TRBV11-3
J gene: TRBJ2-1
CDR3 protein: ASSLEQGSYNEQF

D gene: -
V gene: TRBV7-9
J gene: TRBJ1-1
CDR3 protein: ASSSGGRITEAF

D gene: -
V gene: TRBV5-1
J gene: TRBJ2-2
CDR3 protein: ASSPRGGDTGELF

D gene: -
V gene: TRBV7-3
J gene: TRBJ2-1
CDR3 protein: ASSHRLGLAYNEQF

D gene: -
V gene: TRBV6-5
J gene: TRBJ2-1
CDR3 protein: ASGTGSYNEQF

D gene: TRBD1
V gene: TRBV4-1
J gene: TRBJ2-7
CDR3 protein: ASSQFATGGPYEQY

D gene: TRBD2
V gene: TRBV11-2
J gene: TRBJ2-7
CDR3 protein: ASSLVAGDDYEQY

D gene: -
V gene: TRBV28
J gene: TRBJ2-7
CDR3 protein: ASSLSSYEQY

D gene: -
V gene: TRBV4-1
J gene: TRBJ1-1
CDR3 protein: ASSQVGETEAF

D gene: TRBD1
V gene: TRBV5-1
J gene: TRBJ1-5
CDR3 protein: ASSPRQGSQPQH

D gene: TRBD1
V gene: TRBV9
J gene: TRBJ1-6
CDR3 protein: ASSVDREVPLH

D gene: -
V gene: TRBV7-6
J gene: TRBJ1-5
CDR3 protein: ASSLEADRSGPQH

D gene: -
V gene: TRBV7-2
J gene: TRBJ1-1
CDR3 protein: ASSLSRTEAF

D gene: -
V gene: TRBV5-1
J gene: TRBJ1-1
CDR3 protein: ASSGDREAF

D gene: -
V gene: TRBV11-2
J gene: TRBJ1-1
CDR3 protein: ASSSDRENTEAF

D gene: -
V gene: TRBV18
J gene: TRBJ2-7
CDR3 protein: ASSPSGTYEQY

D gene: -
V gene: TRBV19
J gene: TRBJ1-5
CDR3 protein: ASSMGNRNQPQH

D gene: -
V gene: TRBV4-2
J gene: TRBJ1-2
CDR3 protein: ASSQDRTGHGYT

D gene: TRBD1
V gene: TRBV5-6
J gene: TRBJ2-5
CDR3 protein: ASSLGQGARNAY

D gene: TRBD1
V gene: TRBV7-8
J gene: TRBJ1-5
CDR3 protein: ASSPHPGQGDQPQH

D gene: -
V gene: TRBV9
J gene: TRBJ2-7
CDR3 protein: ASSPSGGPFDEQY

D gene: -
V gene: TRBV5-1
J gene: TRBJ2-7
CDR3 protein: ASSLGFGRDSSYEQY

D gene: TRBD2
V gene: TRBV7-3
J gene: TRBJ2-1
CDR3 protein: ASSTTSGGNEQF

D gene: -
V gene: TRBV28
J gene: TRBJ1-1
CDR3 protein: ASSPGEWTEAF

D gene: -
V gene: TRBV27
J gene: TRBJ1-5
CDR3 protein: ASSLLGNQPQH

D gene: -
V gene: TRBV18
J gene: TRBJ1-3
CDR3 protein: ASSPYLGVSGNTIY

D gene: TRBD2
V gene: TRBV7-9
J gene: TRBJ2-1
CDR3 protein: ASSLVRGTYNEQF

D gene: TRBD1
V gene: TRBV7-9
J gene: TRBJ1-4
CDR3 protein: ASSVTGVVDEKLF

D gene: TRBD1
V gene: TRBV7-3
J gene: TRBJ2-3
CDR3 protein: ASSSVILAGTGGLDTQY

D gene: TRBD1
V gene: TRBV5-1
J gene: TRBJ2-7
CDR3 protein: ASSTRQGKSSYEQY

D gene: -
V gene: TRBV6-6
J gene: TRBJ2-7
CDR3 protein: ASSYGDFSYEQY

D gene: TRBD1
V gene: TRBV5-1
J gene: TRBJ2-7
CDR3 protein: ASSPQGVSSYEQY

D gene: -
V gene: TRBV5-8
J gene: TRBJ1-2
CDR3 protein: ASSHRGLAYGYT

D gene: -
V gene: TRBV11-2
J gene: TRBJ1-5
CDR3 protein: ASSPGVDSNQPQH

D gene: TRBD2
V gene: TRBV15
J gene: TRBJ2-3
CDR3 protein: ATSAGGATDTQY

D gene: -
V gene: TRBV19
J gene: TRBJ2-3
CDR3 protein: ASSIADTQY

D gene: -
V gene: TRBV5-5
J gene: -
CDR3 protein: ASSLGSSYEQY

D gene: TRBD1
V gene: TRBV5-6
J gene: TRBJ2-2
CDR3 protein: ASTRDRGAGELF

D gene: -
V gene: TRBV6-1
J gene: TRBJ2-1
CDR3 protein: ASSEFGSTLGGEQF

D gene: -
V gene: TRBV13
J gene: TRBJ2-2
CDR3 protein: ASSLPHSEGGTGELF

D gene: -
V gene: TRBV15
J gene: TRBJ2-2
CDR3 protein: ATSTQGHGSSGELF

D gene: -
V gene: TRBV4-2
J gene: -
CDR3 protein: ASREGQNSYEQY

D gene: -
V gene: TRBV11-1
J gene: TRBJ1-1
CDR3 protein: ASSVGTGWSNTEAF

D gene: TRBD1
V gene: TRBV30
J gene: TRBJ1-2
CDR3 protein: AWSVGQGAQYGYT

D gene: -
V gene: TRBV15
J gene: TRBJ2-5
CDR3 protein: ATSRDLSRVETQY

D gene: -
V gene: TRBV5-6
J gene: TRBJ2-5
CDR3 protein: ASSRDQAPETQY

D gene: TRBD1
V gene: TRBV4-2
J gene: TRBJ1-1
CDR3 protein: ASSQSGTGSEAF

D gene: -
V gene: TRBV7-8
J gene: TRBJ1-6
CDR3 protein: ASSFQTGSSPLH

D gene: -
V gene: TRBV7-8
J gene: TRBJ2-1
CDR3 protein: ASSLDWRGRNQGPLTNEQF